This TCR beta chain was observed in a study of cytomegalovirus exposure and HLA in healthy donors. In germline, CDR1 is SGHTA, CDR2 FQGNSA. V lost 5 bases, J lost 0 bases, and 6 bases stayed unmatched. There are 17 residues in the CDR3. PCR employed 60 Vbeta and 13 Jbeta primers. The protocol was immunoSEQ multiplex PCR, while the TCRdb copy is restricted to in-frame clones and leaves out a portion. The sample carries around 120,000 clones, 79% recorded once. Study-level points and caveats: Three chains tied to CMV proved CMV antigen-specific in vitro.

Of note for this clone: Its antigen is currently unknown.

This chain links TRBV7-2 with TRBJ2-2, with 10 bases identical to TRBD2. The sequence was obtained from a man aged 25-40 years in good health and CMV-seropositive. Sequenced: PBMCs. The CDR3 protein is CASSTRLAGANTGELFF. Written as DNA, the CDR3 is TGTGCCAGCAGCACTCGACTAGCGGGCGCGAACACCGGGGAGCTGTTTTTT.